This T cell receptor beta chain was sequenced during a study of cytomegalovirus exposure and HLA in healthy donors. Whole-study results and caveats: It is likely that the observed cluster of highly shared sequence variants was a sequencing artifact.

The PCR used 60 Vbeta and 13 Jbeta primers. Data came from immunoSEQ multiplex PCR; TCRdb stores just in-frame clones and leaves some out. The sample carries fewer than 250,000 clones, approximately 79% recorded once. About this clone itself: Its antigen is as yet unknown.

The sequence came from a man between 18 and 35 years old in good health and CMV-seronegative. The sample taken for sequencing was PBMCs.

The CDR3 loop reads CASSLVPDREREQYF. Here the CDR3 DNA reads TGTGCCAGCAGCTTGGTCCCGGACAGGGAACGCGAGCAGTACTTC. The V gene is TRBV5-4, the J gene TRBJ2-7; 8 nucleotides match TRBD1. V dropped 0 bases and J dropped 6; count of bases not matched to a gene: 8. This CDR3 has 15 amino acids. Per germline, CDR1 SGHNT and CDR2 YYREEE (reference sequence). Looking up the rest from reference TRBV5-4 and TRBJ2-7 gives the full variable domain: ETGVTQSPTHLIKTRGQQVTLRCSSQSGHNTVSWYQQALGQGPQFIFQYYREEENGRGNFPPRFSGLQFPNYSSELNVNALELDDSALYLCASSLVPDREREQYFGPGTRLTVT.